Listed below are T cell receptor beta chains from one sample, sequenced in a study of T-cell reconstitution after alpha-beta-depleted transplantation in children. TCRdb re-analysed the PCR reads in MiXCR, keeping a single row per CDR3 protein. The table includes about 78,000 distinct CDR3 sequences, 11% to 15% detected once. The sample here was PBMCs, mostly from graft donor cells, taken 180 days after TCRalphabeta/CD19-depleted stem cell transplant. These TCRs come from a male patient between 2 and 15 years old who had a stem cell transplant for acute lymphoblastic leukemia, so the T cells may come from the graft donor. The CDR3 runs from the conserved cysteine through the conserved F or W.

v_gene,CDR3aa
TRBV4-3,CASSQEPGQGDSPLHF
TRBV5-1,CASSLGQVNTEAFF
TRBV9,CASSPRAGVPGELFF
TRBV4-1,CASSQNGGPPYEQYF
TRBV7-7,CASSYNRDNEQFF
TRBV5-6,CASSLLGQNYEQYF
TRBV20-1,CSARADSLNQPQHF
TRBV5-5,CASSLAGGRLNTEAFF
TRBV18,CASSPDRGTYGYTF
TRBV7-2,CASSPRRASGGETQYF
TRBV20-1,CSARDPGLPYYEQYF
TRBV12-3/TRBV12-4,CASTLGRTAAGELFF
TRBV6-2/TRBV6-3,CASKETAPDTQYF
TRBV7-2,CASSAVREQFF
TRBV7-6,CASSLGGGPIYEQYF
TRBV20-1,CSALTGVTQYF
TRBV10-2,CASSESVTGKSSSYNSPLHF
TRBV20-1,CSARDTPSRQYF
TRBV20-1,CRGTGGETQYF
TRBV29-1,CSVGRAYGYTF
TRBV20-1,CSAPAGFNYGYTF
TRBV20-1,CSARSRDFYNEQFF
TRBV20-1,CSALAMTSTDTQYF
TRBV7-9,CASSLWGTSGSTDTQYF
TRBV12-3/TRBV12-4,CASSLSGPYEQYF
TRBV10-1,CASTTGLAKNIQYF
TRBV29-1,CSVRKSYEQYF
TRBV28,CASSLSGVNQPQHF
TRBV10-3,CAISEWTAGSGTDTQYF
TRBV27,CASSLTPPGQDYSPLHF
TRBV5-1,CASSLSGTSYEQYF
TRBV5-1,CASSWPGTGVRDYFGETQYF
TRBV20-1,CSAGGTDTQYF
TRBV12-3/TRBV12-4,CASSFRPGLAVEQYF
TRBV7-2,CASSTRTSGYNEQFF
TRBV28,CASLRRVADTQYF
TRBV28,CASSLKVNYGYTF
TRBV20-1,CSARDRGPYEQYF
TRBV28,CASSGRAGLIGAFF
TRBV15,CATSRRTGGGQPQHF
TRBV27,CASSLAGVPYEQYF
TRBV11-3,CASSSRTGKVSGELFF
TRBV9,CASGVNGQEGTGELFF
TRBV28,CASSRGLAGVTGANVLTF
TRBV7-9,CASSGPGTLATKNIQYF
TRBV4-1,CASSHQTKRTSGENEQFF